This entry lists 27 T cell receptor beta chains sequenced from one sample in a study of shared clonotypes between healthy human individuals. Produced via immunoSEQ multiplex PCR; TCRdb's table is partial and in-frame only. The sample lists 2 million to 2.5 million clones; approximately 96% were seen once. Specimen: naive CD4+ T cells sorted from blood. As for subset: CD45RA+ positively selected. The receptor set was obtained from a man aged 18 to 35 in good health.

The genes are TRBV25-1 and TRBJ2-2; TRBD2 is a possible D gene (5 bases). This CDR3 region has 12 residues. V was trimmed by 3 bases and J by 13 bases, leaving 12 bases between them. Germline V gene data show CDR1 as MGHDK and CDR2 as SYGVNS. Here the CDR3 DNA reads TGTGCCAGCAGTGATGGACTTAATAGGCTGTTTTTT. This translates into CASSDGLNRLFF.

The rearrangement joins TRBV2 to TRBJ1-4; no clear D. Trimming removed 6 bases from V and 0 bases from J, with 20 bases in between. The CDR3 runs to 18 residues. CDR1 is SNHLY, CDR2 FYNNEI, per germline. In nucleotides, the CDR3 is TGTGCCAGCAGATCCACGGGGTTCCTTTTTGCAACTAATGAAAAACTGTTTTTT. Amino acid sequence: CASRSTGFLFATNEKLFF. Filled out from reference TRBV2 and TRBJ1-4, the complete variable domain reads EPEVTQTPSHQVTQMGQEVILRCVPISNHLYFYWYRQILGQKVEFLVSFYNNEISEKSEIFDDQFSVERPDGSNFTLKIRSTKLEDSAMYFCASRSTGFLFATNEKLFFGSGTQLSVL.

The CDR3 nucleotides are TGCGCCAGCAGCCAAGATATACCCTTTCCCGGGGAGCTGTTTTTT. This translates into CASSQDIPFPGELFF. The chain has TRBV4-3 and TRBJ2-2; D gene uncertain. V was cut by 0 bases and J by 6 bases, with 11 bases left in between. CDR1 and CDR2 from the germline V gene are LGHNA and YSLEER. This CDR3 spans 15 amino acids.

The chain is built from TRBV5-8 and TRBJ1-4, with D possibly TRBD1 on 6 matching bases. Between the trimmed V and J ends, which lost 4 bases and 7 bases, there was a span of 14 bases. The CDR3 is made up of 14 amino acids. The germline V gene has CDR1 SGHTS and CDR2 YDEGEE. In DNA form, the CDR3 reads TGTGCCAGCAGCCGCACAGGGTGGGGTGAAAAACTGTTTTTT. It yields the protein CASSRTGWGEKLFF.

The chain links TRBV19 to TRBJ2-5, with D perhaps matching TRBD2 (5 bases). Germline V gene sequence: CDR1 LNHDA, CDR2 SQIVND (reference sequence). Trimming stripped 3 bases from V and 5 bases from J, with 10 bases between. The CDR3 is 13 amino acids. The CDR3: CASSIDGVETQYF. The CDR3 bases are TGTGCCAGTAGTATTGACGGGGTCGAGACCCAGTACTTC. Supplemented by reference TRBV19 and TRBJ2-5, the full variable domain reads DGGITQSPKYLFRKEGQNVTLSCEQNLNHDAMYWYRQDPGQGLRLIYYSQIVNDFQKGDIAEGYSVSREKKESFPLTVTSAQKNPTAFYLCASSIDGVETQYFGPGTRLLVL.

This clone was counted between two and nine times. V usage is TRBV6-1 and J usage is TRBJ1-5, with D possibly matching TRBD1 (5 bases). Germline lookup yields CDR1 MNHNS and CDR2 SASEGT. The CDR3 is 12 amino acids. V lost 7 bases and J lost 3, with 7 bases in between. In nucleotides, the CDR3 is TGTGCCAGCACAGGGAACAATCAGCCCCAGCATTTT. The encoded protein is CASTGNNQPQHF.

The chain combines TRBV29-1 with TRBJ2-3; D gene ambiguous. The germline gives CDR1 SQVTM, CDR2 ANQGSEA. The germline V and J ends were trimmed by 7 bases and 5 bases, with 10 bases remaining between them. The CDR3 extends over 11 amino acids. This CDR3 is CSELIGDTQYF. The DNA for the CDR3 is TGCAGCGAGCTGATTGGAGATACGCAGTATTTT.

The chain couples TRBV6-1 to TRBJ2-2; 12 positions agree with TRBD2. Germline CDR1 MNHNS, CDR2 SASEGT. The CDR3 is 16 amino acids. Trimming at V came to 4 bases and at J to 5 bases, leaving 5 bases not matched to a gene. The CDR3 DNA reads as TGTGCCAGCAGTGTACTAGCGGGGGGAGGTACCGGGGAGCTGTTTTTT. This translates into CASSVLAGGGTGELFF.

This chain connects TRBV27 to TRBJ1-1; D remains unclear. Germline assignment: CDR1 MNHEY and CDR2 SMNVEV (reference sequence). CDR3 length equals 15 residues. Trimming took off 6 bases at V and 3 bases at J, with 17 bases between the two ends. CDR3 sequence reads: CASSESLSTDTEAFF. Written as DNA, the CDR3 is TGTGCCAGCAGCGAATCCCTCTCTACGGACACTGAAGCTTTCTTT.

The chain uses TRBV6-5 and TRBJ2-7; 7 nucleotides match TRBD2. Losses at the gene ends were 6 bases for V and 4 bases for J; bases not matched to a gene: 9. From germline, CDR1 is MNHEY and CDR2 SVGAGI. The CDR3 is 14 residues long. This chain's CDR3 is CASRGGTLTYEQYF. CDR3 DNA sequence: TGTGCCAGCAGGGGGGGGACTCTTACATACGAGCAGTACTTC.

This chain links TRBV11-2 with TRBJ1-3; D possibly corresponds to TRBD1 (6 bases). The CDR3 has 15 amino acids. The germline CDR1 and CDR2 sequences are SGHAT and FQNNGV. The V gene lost 6 bases and the J gene lost 1 base, with 13 bases spanning the gap. This chain's CDR3 is CASSLGTKSGNTIYF. The CDR3 DNA reads as TGTGCCAGCAGTCTCGGGACAAAATCTGGAAACACCATATATTTT.

The chain carries TRBV30 and TRBJ2-5; D possibly corresponds to TRBD2 (7 bases). Germline CDR1 reads GTSNPN; CDR2 reads SVGIG (reference sequence). The CDR3 has 12 amino acids. V was trimmed by 6 bases and J by 5 bases, leaving 13 bases between them. CDR3 sequence: CACDRGGETQYF. As DNA, the CDR3 is TGTGCCTGCGATAGGGGGGGCGAGACCCAGTACTTC. Full variable domain (rest looked up from reference TRBV30 and TRBJ2-5): SQTIHQWPATLVQPVGSPLSLECTVEGTSNPNLYWYRQAAGRGLQLLFYSVGIGQISSEVPQNLSASRPQDRQFILSSKKLLLSDSGFYLCACDRGGETQYFGPGTRLLVL.

The V and J genes are TRBV5-1 and TRBJ2-7, with TRBD1 matching 10 bases. This CDR3 is 15 amino acids long. Germline V gene data show CDR1 as SGHRS and CDR2 as YFSETQ. With V trimmed by 3 bases and J by 5 bases, 8 bases remained unmatched. CDR3 residues: CASSSSGTGVNEQYF. Written as DNA, the CDR3 is TGCGCCAGCAGCTCGTCCGGGACAGGGGTCAACGAGCAGTACTTC.

This sequence joins TRBV30 and TRBJ1-5; unclear D gene. Germline V gene lookup returns CDR1 GTSNPN and CDR2 SVGIG (reference sequence). The CDR3 totals 15 residues. The ends were cut back, 0 bases at V and 0 bases at J, with 9 bases in the middle. CDR3: CAWSVLGSSNQPQHF. CDR3 DNA: TGTGCCTGGAGTGTACTTGGGTCTAGCAATCAGCCCCAGCATTTT.

The V call is TRBV5-5, the J call TRBJ1-6; D unclear. From germline, CDR1 is SGHKS and CDR2 YYEKEE (reference sequence). The CDR3 length is 16 residues. The V end lost 4 bases, the J end lost 0 bases, and 11 bases lay between the germline ends. DNA for the CDR3: TGTGCCAGCAGCAGGGCAGCGAGCTCCTATAATTCACCCCTCCACTTT. This codes for CASSRAASSYNSPLHF.

The chain has TRBV7-9 and TRBJ2-6; no firm D call. The CDR3 has 15 amino acids. Per the germline V gene, CDR1 is SEHNR and CDR2 is FQNEAQ (reference sequence). The V gene lost 5 bases and the J gene lost 2 bases, with 10 bases spanning the gap. Here the CDR3 reads CASSPPRAGANVLTF. The CDR3, as DNA: TGTGCCAGCAGCCCTCCTAGGGCTGGGGCCAACGTCCTGACTTTC.

Details on this clone: In the same sample, other DNA sequences code for this CDR3. The chain is built from TRBV19 and TRBJ2-1; possibly TRBD1 for D (6 bases). The CDR3 extends over 13 amino acids. Germline CDR1 reads LNHDA; CDR2 reads SQIVND (reference sequence). V was trimmed by 3 bases and J by 7 bases, leaving 10 bases between them. Here the CDR3 reads CASSILRGNEQFF. CDR3 nucleotide sequence: TGTGCCAGTAGTATCCTGAGGGGGAATGAGCAGTTCTTC.

The table lists this clone with a count of one. Other DNA sequences from this sample encode an identical CDR3 as well. The chain couples TRBV18 to TRBJ2-5; possible D gene TRBD2, 6 bases. The CDR3 covers 14 residues. Germline V gene sequence: CDR1 KGHSH, CDR2 LQKENI. Deletions cut 1 base from V and 1 base from J, with 7 bases between. The CDR3 region is CASSPRAGQETQYF. In DNA, the CDR3 is TGTGCCAGCTCACCACGAGCGGGCCAAGAGACCCAGTACTTC.

V and J are TRBV28 and TRBJ2-5; D might be TRBD1 (5 bases). Germline lookup yields CDR1 MDHEN and CDR2 SYDVKM. Trimming stripped 3 bases from V and 4 bases from J, with 15 bases between. This CDR3 spans 15 amino acids. CDR3 nucleotide sequence: TGTGCCAGCAGTTTCCCAGGGTTGGTACGAGAGACCCAGTACTTC. This encodes CASSFPGLVRETQYF.

This chain uses TRBV18 with TRBJ2-1, with TRBD2 identical over 13 bases. This CDR3 region has 17 residues. The V segment lost 3 bases and the J segment 9 bases; nucleotides outside the gene matches: 11. Per the germline V gene, CDR1 is KGHSH and CDR2 is LQKENI. The CDR3 region is CASSPRLAGGPTTEQFF. The CDR3 DNA sequence: TGTGCCAGCTCACCGCGACTAGCGGGAGGCCCTACCACTGAGCAGTTCTTC.

This chain uses TRBV5-4 with TRBJ2-7; 8 bases map to TRBD2. Germline V gene lookup returns CDR1 SGHNT and CDR2 YYREEE (reference sequence). Trimming at V came to 4 bases and at J to 2 bases, leaving 11 bases not matched to a gene. The CDR3 is 16 amino acids. The DNA for the CDR3 is TGTGCCAGCAGCCGGGGAGGTGAACTAGCGGCCTACGAGCAGTACTTC. Residues: CASSRGGELAAYEQYF.

The CDR3 nucleotides are TGTGCCAGCAGTTCCTGGACAGGGGAGGAAGATGGCTACACCTTC. Translation gives CASSSWTGEEDGYTF. V gene TRBV27 combines with J gene TRBJ1-2; 9 bases are shared with TRBD1. Germline assignment: CDR1 MNHEY and CDR2 SMNVEV (reference sequence). V trimming: 4 bases; J trimming: 6 bases; junction bases outside the gene matches: 9. The CDR3 has 15 amino acids.

The chain carries TRBV7-2 and TRBJ2-4; TRBD2 is a possible D gene (6 bases). Deletions cut 5 bases from V and 1 base from J, with 18 bases between. The CDR3 covers 17 residues. CDR1 is SGHTA and CDR2 is FQGNSA in the germline V gene. As DNA, the CDR3 is TGTGCCAGCAGCCCAACCGGGAGCCTCTCCGCCAAAAACATTCAGTACTTC. Translated: CASSPTGSLSAKNIQYF. The variable domain in full, with the rest retrieved from reference TRBV7-2 and TRBJ2-4, is GAGVSQSPSNKVTEKGKDVELRCDPISGHTALYWYRQSLGQGLEFLIYFQGNSAPDKSGLPSDRFSAERTGGSVSTLTIQRTQQEDSAVYLCASSPTGSLSAKNIQYFGAGTRLSVL.

The rearrangement uses TRBV5-1 and TRBJ2-2; D is perhaps TRBD1 (6 bases). Germline lookup yields CDR1 SGHRS and CDR2 YFSETQ. Trimming took off 6 bases at V and 4 bases at J, with 16 bases between the two ends. The CDR3 totals 15 residues. The CDR3, as DNA: TGCGCCAGCACCATCGCAGGACAGAGCACCGGGGAGCTGTTTTTT. This codes for CASTIAGQSTGELFF.

The chain carries TRBV4-1 and TRBJ1-2; a weak D match, TRBD1 (6 bases). With 5 bases removed from V and 5 bases from J, the gap between germline ends came to 12 bases. This CDR3 region has 13 residues. Germline CDR1 MGHRA, CDR2 YSYEKL. The CDR3 DNA follows: TGCGCCAGCAGCGTCGAGGGGGGGTATGGCTACACCTTC. Translation: CASSVEGGYGYTF.

The chain carries TRBV7-3 and TRBJ2-2; 9 positions agree with TRBD2. The CDR3 spans 19 residues. Looked up from germline, CDR1 is SGHTA and CDR2 is FQGTGA. V shed 2 bases and J 0 bases; nucleotides not matched to a gene: 10. CDR3 region: CASSLASGVGYANTGELFF. CDR3 DNA: TGTGCCAGCAGCTTAGCTAGCGGGGTGGGCTACGCGAACACCGGGGAGCTGTTTTTT.

V gene TRBV4-3 combines with J gene TRBJ1-1; D not certain. The germline gives CDR1 LGHNA, CDR2 YSLEER. The germline V and J ends were trimmed by 0 bases and 11 bases, with 13 bases remaining between them. This CDR3 has 13 residues. The CDR3 reads CASSQELVTLAFF. CDR3 DNA sequence: TGCGCCAGCAGCCAAGAGTTGGTTACTCTGGCTTTCTTT.